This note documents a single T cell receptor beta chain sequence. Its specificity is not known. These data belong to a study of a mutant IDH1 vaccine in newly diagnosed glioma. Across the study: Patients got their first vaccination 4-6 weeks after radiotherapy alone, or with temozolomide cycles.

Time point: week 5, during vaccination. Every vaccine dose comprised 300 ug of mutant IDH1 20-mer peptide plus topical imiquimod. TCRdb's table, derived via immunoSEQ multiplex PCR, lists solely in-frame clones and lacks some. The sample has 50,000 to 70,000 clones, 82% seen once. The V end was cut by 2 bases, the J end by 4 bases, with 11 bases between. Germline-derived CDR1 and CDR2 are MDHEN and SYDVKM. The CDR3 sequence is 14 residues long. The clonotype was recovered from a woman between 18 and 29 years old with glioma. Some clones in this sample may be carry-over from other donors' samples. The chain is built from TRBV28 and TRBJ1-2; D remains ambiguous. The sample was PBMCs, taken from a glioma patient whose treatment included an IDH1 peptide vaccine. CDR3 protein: CASSLQPGTYGYTF. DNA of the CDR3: TGTGCCAGCAGTTTACAACCGGGCACCTATGGCTACACCTTC.